The present entry profiles one TCR beta chain with its context. This sample was included in a study of cytomegalovirus exposure and HLA in healthy donors. The CDR3 covers 15 residues. CDR1 and CDR2 from the germline V gene are MGHDK and SYGVNS. Unmatched junction bases numbered 0, after V lost 1 base and J lost 1 base. TCRdb keeps only in-frame clones here, not all; method: immunoSEQ multiplex PCR. The sample yields a few hundred thousand clones, roughly 90% seen once. The material sequenced was PBMCs. The V gene is TRBV25-1, the J gene TRBJ1-1, with 10 bases identical to TRBD1. This sequence originates from a woman younger than 30 in good health and CMV-seronegative. The CDR3 DNA is TGTGCCAGCAGTGAATGGGACAGGGGGAACACTGAAGCTTTCTTT. As protein: CASSEWDRGNTEAFF.